A single T cell receptor beta chain is shown here with its context. Assay: immunoSEQ multiplex PCR; the TCRdb copy retains only in-frame clones and omits some. The table records tens of thousands of clones, about 88% of them present only once. The sample belongs to a study of sequential checkpoint blockade in melanoma. Across the whole study: Randomization was 1:1 between first-line nivolumab→ipilimumab and ipilimumab→nivolumab. Maintenance nivolumab came after either treatment sequence.

The CDR3 runs to 14 residues. Germline assignment: CDR1 MDHEN and CDR2 SYDVKM. The V and J ends lost 4 bases and 6 bases respectively, with 15 bases between them. The treatment is: randomized to nivolumab then ipilimumab (arm A) or the reverse (arm B). None of the patients previously received DNA-damaging chemotherapy. PBMC sorting kept live CD3+CD8+ cells without CD19 or CD56. The sequencing used CD8+ T cells sorted from blood (inferred from file names), collected from a patient given nivolumab and ipilimumab in sequence. The chain recombines TRBV28 with TRBJ1-1; D is undetermined. The receptor was derived from a human donor with melanoma. CDR3 in amino acids: CASSSSGEGPEAFF. The DNA for the CDR3 is TGTGCCAGCAGTTCCTCGGGAGAGGGCCCTGAAGCTTTCTTT.